This passage covers 25 T cell receptor beta chains from one sample sequenced in a study of T cells expressing NK-cell markers. TCRdb reanalyzed the 5' RACE reads and collapses them to one entry per CDR3 protein, without DNA. Its clone listing holds about 150,000 distinct CDR3 sequences. The sample taken for sequencing was blood T cells: a sorted CD56 or NKG2C T cell subset, CD4+ or CD8+ T cells, or bulk PBMC T cells (not recorded which). These receptor sequences come from a woman aged 45-60 years in good health.

The genes are TRBV20-1 and TRBJ2-1; as DNA is missing, the TRBD2 call by TCRdb cannot be tested. Per the germline V gene, CDR1 is DFQATT and CDR2 is SNEGSKA (reference sequence). This CDR3 has 15 residues. The CDR3 here is CSASIGRASYNEQFF.

V and J are TRBV20-1 and TRBJ2-1; TCRdb lists TRBD2, though no DNA is available to test this call. The germline CDR1 and CDR2 sequences are DFQATT and SNEGSKA (reference sequence). This CDR3 has 16 amino acids. The CDR3 is CSAALATSGFHNEQFF.

The chain is built from TRBV27 and TRBJ1-5; TCRdb's D gene call, TRBD1, goes unchecked for lack of DNA. This CDR3 is built from 15 residues. Germline CDR1 is MNHEY and CDR2 is SMNVEV (reference sequence). The CDR3 region is CASSLSPWGDQPQHF.

This rearrangement joins TRBV25-1 to TRBJ1-2. Germline V gives CDR1 MGHDK, CDR2 SYGVNS. The CDR3 loop spans 17 amino acids. The CDR3 region is CASSGFRGAGGDYGYTF.

The CDR3 is CSVYPGGAKNIQYF. The chain combines TRBV29-1 with TRBJ2-4; TCRdb selects TRBD1, and the lack of DNA leaves this call unchecked. The germline V gene has CDR1 SQVTM and CDR2 ANQGSEA. CDR3 length: 14 residues.

The chain links TRBV20-1 to TRBJ2-1; checking the TCRdb D call of TRBD1 is not possible without DNA. The CDR3 has 14 residues. Germline V gives CDR1 DFQATT, CDR2 SNEGSKA (reference sequence). The CDR3: CSARDFAETGEQFF.

The J gene is TRBJ2-3, the V gene TRBV5-1. Germline assignment: CDR1 SGHRS and CDR2 YFSETQ. CDR3 length equals 15 residues. This chain's CDR3 is CASSSQHESTDTQYF.

V gene TRBV2 combines with J gene TRBJ2-7. The CDR3 covers 12 residues. Germline CDR1 SNHLY, CDR2 FYNNEI. The CDR3 spells CASSELEYEQYF.

This chain joins TRBV6-1 and TRBJ2-2; checking the TCRdb D call of TRBD1 is not possible without DNA. CDR1 is MNHNS and CDR2 is SASEGT in the germline V gene. The CDR3 extends over 12 amino acids. The CDR3 protein is CASRVTGGELFF.

The chain recombines TRBV4-2 with TRBJ2-7; as DNA is missing, the TRBD2 call by TCRdb cannot be tested. Germline V CDR1 and CDR2: LGHNA, YNFKEQ. The CDR3 has 19 amino acids. CDR3 loop: CASSQESTGGLGVGYEQYF.

This CDR3 is CASSAGLAGTYNEQFF. The chain uses TRBV2 and TRBJ2-1; TCRdb picks TRBD2, but there is no DNA to check that call. The CDR3 extends over 16 amino acids. Germline V gene data show CDR1 as SNHLY and CDR2 as FYNNEI.

This sequence joins TRBV5-1 and TRBJ2-1; TCRdb's D call, TRBD2, is unchecked because there is no DNA. The CDR3 consists of 17 residues. The germline V gene has CDR1 SGHRS and CDR2 YFSETQ. This chain's CDR3 is CASSLAPASGRGGEQFF.

CDR3 amino acids: CASSQATGQGKHF. The chain joins TRBV4-1 to TRBJ1-5; with no DNA, the TCRdb D assignment of TRBD1 cannot be verified. The germline gives CDR1 MGHRA, CDR2 YSYEKL. This CDR3 has 13 residues.

The chain recombines TRBV12-3 or TRBV12-4 with TRBJ2-1; checking the TCRdb D call of TRBD2 is not possible without DNA. This CDR3 comprises 18 residues. CDR3: CASKPRGLAGGSSNEQFF.

The rearrangement uses TRBV11-3 and TRBJ2-1; there is no DNA to check the TCRdb D call of TRBD1. Germline V lookup: CDR1 SGHNT, CDR2 YENEEA. The CDR3 has 14 amino acids. The CDR3 loop is CVPTGAPSYNEQFF.

This rearrangement joins TRBV2 to TRBJ2-3; with no DNA, the TCRdb D assignment of TRBD2 cannot be verified. The CDR3 consists of 16 residues. CDR1 and CDR2 from the germline V gene are SNHLY and FYNNEI. The CDR3 loop reads CASSERLADMTDTQYF.

CDR3 residues: CASSQDGAETFTSTDTQYF. This chain links TRBV3-1 with TRBJ2-3; the TRBD2 assignment by TCRdb is unverifiable without DNA. The CDR3 contains 19 residues. Germline loops: CDR1 LGHDT, CDR2 YNNKEL (reference sequence).

The genes are TRBV7-6 and TRBJ1-5. CDR1 is SGHVS, CDR2 FNYEAQ, per germline. This CDR3 region has 14 residues. CDR3 sequence: CASSLDSWGQPQHF. The full variable domain, completed using reference TRBV7-6 and TRBJ1-5, is GAGVSQSPRYKVTKRGQDVALRCDPISGHVSLYWYRQALGQGPEFLTYFNYEAQQDKSGLPNDRFSAERPEGSISTLTIQRTEQRDSAMYRCASSLDSWGQPQHFGDGTRLSIL.

The chain employs TRBV4-1 and TRBJ2-5; TCRdb names TRBD2, which stays unverified in the absence of DNA. Per germline, CDR1 MGHRA and CDR2 YSYEKL. The CDR3 length is 15 residues. CDR3 residues: CASSQVSGPQETQYF.

This rearrangement joins TRBV4-1 to TRBJ2-1; the TRBD2 assignment by TCRdb is unverifiable without DNA. CDR1 and CDR2 from the germline V gene are MGHRA and YSYEKL. The CDR3 spans 16 residues. This CDR3 reads CASSQVGTSGSSEQFF.

The CDR3 here is CASGDRGGMNTEAFF. This chain connects TRBV12-5 to TRBJ1-1; there is no DNA to check the TCRdb D call of TRBD1. Germline CDR1 is LGHNT and CDR2 is FRNRAP. The CDR3 consists of 15 residues.

V usage is TRBV2 and J usage is TRBJ2-3; TCRdb indicates TRBD2, and absent DNA this call remains unverified. CDR1 SNHLY and CDR2 FYNNEI come from the germline V gene. The CDR3 is made up of 17 amino acids. The chain's CDR3 is CASSDGGLAGGFDTQYF.

The V gene is TRBV18, the J gene TRBJ1-2. The CDR3 consists of 12 residues. Looked up from germline, CDR1 is KGHSH and CDR2 is LQKENI. The chain's CDR3 is CASDGQSYGYTF.

The V and J genes are TRBV15 and TRBJ1-2; TCRdb reports TRBD1, a call that lacks DNA to check it against. Germline V gene sequence: CDR1 LNHNV, CDR2 YYDKDF (reference sequence). The CDR3 length is 14 residues. Here the CDR3 reads CATSGLGQPYGYTF.

This CDR3 reads CASSQGQGDSYGYTF. The rearrangement joins TRBV4-1 to TRBJ1-2; TCRdb's D call, TRBD1, is unchecked because there is no DNA. Germline V gene lookup returns CDR1 MGHRA and CDR2 YSYEKL. The CDR3 extends over 15 amino acids.